Following are 5 T cell receptor beta chains from one sample sequenced in a study of blood T cell repertoires in COVID-19. Method: immunoSEQ multiplex PCR; TCRdb's copy keeps in-frame clones and lacks some. The sample includes about 220,000 clones, about 79% of them seen just once. Sequencing was carried out using peripheral blood. Receptors were obtained from a man aged 35-49 years who had recovered from COVID-19.

This sequence joins TRBV5-1 and TRBJ1-6; a possible D gene is TRBD1 (6 bases). Germline V lookup: CDR1 SGHRS, CDR2 YFSETQ. This CDR3 contains 15 residues. Between the trimmed V and J ends, which lost 0 bases and 7 bases, there was a span of 11 bases. CDR3 loop: CASSLDRAENSPLHF. CDR3 nucleotide sequence: TGCGCCAGCAGCTTGGACAGGGCGGAAAATTCACCCCTCCACTTT.

In this sample, this clone turned up a few times. The genes are TRBV6-6 and TRBJ2-2; 13 bases match TRBD2. The CDR3 has 17 amino acids. V shed 6 bases, J shed 3 bases, and the junction held 7 bases outside the gene matches. The V gene's germline CDR1 is MNHNY and CDR2 SVGAGI (reference sequence). DNA of the CDR3: TGTGCCAGCAGCCGAGGGACTAGCGGGATCTACACCGGGGAGCTGTTTTTT. Translating gives CASSRGTSGIYTGELFF.

V and J are TRBV3-1 (or the pseudogene TRBV3-2) and TRBJ2-7, with D tentatively TRBD2 (6 bases). CDR1 and CDR2 from the germline V gene are LGHDT and YNNKEL (reference sequence). Trimming removed 4 bases from V and 1 base from J, with 17 bases in between. The CDR3 consists of 16 residues. DNA of the CDR3: TGTGCCAGCAGCCGGGGCTGGGCTAGCGCGTCCTACGAGCAGTACTTC. It codes for CASSRGWASASYEQYF.

This clone occurred once. The rearrangement uses TRBV30 and TRBJ2-7; TRBD1 agrees at 7 bases. The CDR3 is 13 residues long. Germline CDR1 reads GTSNPN; CDR2 reads SVGIG (reference sequence). The V and J ends lost 4 bases and 2 bases, in that order; junction bases with no gene match: 5. The CDR3 region is CAWTRQGTYEQYF. The CDR3 DNA sequence: TGTGCCTGGACTAGACAGGGCACCTACGAGCAGTACTTC.

CDR3 sequence (DNA): TGTGCCAGCAGCTTAGTATTCAATGAGCAGTTCTTC. The encoded protein is CASSLVFNEQFF. The V gene is TRBV7-2, the J gene TRBJ2-1; D is undetermined. The CDR3 length is 12 residues. Germline CDR1 reads SGHTA; CDR2 reads FQGNSA. The V and J ends lost 1 base and 6 bases respectively, with 4 bases between them.